The T cell receptor (beta chain) described here comes from a study of CD8+CD57+ T cells in acquired aplastic anemia. Study-level information: Mean DNA quantity obtained from sorted CD4+ and CD8+ cells was 3 to 3.5 ug. Average CD4+ read depth in healthy donors was approximately 9.9 million reads.

This clonotype has ten or more counts. Profiling of TCR beta VDJ combinations and CDR3 sequences used genomic DNA as template. TCRdb passed the reads through MiXCR, listing each CDR3 protein once. The table shows about 68,000 distinct CDR3 sequences, with 45% to 55% occurring only once. The V end was cut by 0 bases, the J end by 0 bases, with 9 bases between. The germline V gene has CDR1 SGHDN and CDR2 FVKESK. The CDR3 is 17 amino acids. The sequence came from a human donor in good health, serving as a control. V is TRBV14 and J is TRBJ2-6; D uncertain. The sequenced material came from sorted CD4+, CD8+, or CD8+CD57+ T cells (not recorded which) from PBMCs. In nucleotides, the CDR3 is TGTGCCAGCAGCCAAGACTTGACGGTCTCTGGGGCCAACGTCCTGACTTTC. Translation: CASSQDLTVSGANVLTF. Full variable domain (remainder filled in from reference TRBV14 and TRBJ2-6): EAGVTQFPSHSVIEKGQTVTLRCDPISGHDNLYWYRRVMGKEIKFLLHFVKESKQDESGMPNNRFLAERTGGTYSTLKVQPAELEDSGVYFCASSQDLTVSGANVLTFGAGSRLTVL.